The source of this TCR beta chain is a study of a mutant IDH1 vaccine in newly diagnosed glioma. Across the study: Patients' prior therapy spanned radiotherapy, temozolomide, or both; most underwent both.

Specified time point: week 23, last vaccination. The content of each vaccine dose was 300 ug of mutant IDH1 20-mer peptide, and topical imiquimod accompanied it. This clone turned up a few times. No antigen is known for it. The data were produced by immunoSEQ multiplex PCR, yet TCRdb's version contains in-frame clones alone and is incomplete. The profile shows roughly 28,000 clones, roughly 80% of them singletons. V lost 6 bases, J lost 0 bases, and 8 bases lay in between. Germline CDR1 reads LNHDA; CDR2 reads SQIVND (reference sequence). The CDR3 has 13 amino acids. Sample: PBMCs, taken from a glioma patient whose treatment included an IDH1 peptide vaccine. This receptor was identified in a woman younger than 30 with glioma. This rearrangement joins TRBV19 to TRBJ1-1; D is ambiguous. CDR3 residues: CASSGEMNTEAFF. The CDR3 bases are TGTGCCAGTAGCGGCGAAATGAACACTGAAGCTTTCTTT.